What follows are 5 T cell receptor beta chains derived from one specimen sequenced in a study of blood T cell repertoires in COVID-19. The method was immunoSEQ multiplex PCR; TCRdb's version includes in-frame clones alone and lacks a portion of them. The data show roughly 160,000 clones, approximately 86% seen once. Specimen: peripheral blood. The receptors originated from an elderly man with COVID-19, enrolled during active disease.

Here the CDR3 DNA reads TGTGCCAGCGGAAAAGGACAGGACTACGAGCAGTACTTC. It translates to CASGKGQDYEQYF. The chain couples TRBV18 to TRBJ2-7, with TRBD1 matching over 7 bases. V shed 8 bases and J 3 bases; nucleotides not matched to a gene: 7. Per germline, CDR1 KGHSH and CDR2 LQKENI. This CDR3 comprises 13 residues.

This clone was observed once. V and J are TRBV2 and TRBJ2-3, with D maybe TRBD2 (6 bases). V lost 6 bases and J lost 0, with 10 bases in between. The CDR3 has 14 residues. CDR1 and CDR2 (germline): SNHLY, FYNNEI. In nucleotides, the CDR3 is TGTGCCAGCAGCGAGGGGACTAGCACAGATACGCAGTATTTT. The encoded protein is CASSEGTSTDTQYF.

The chain is built from TRBV4-1 and TRBJ1-3; unclear D gene. CDR1 and CDR2 from the germline V gene are MGHRA and YSYEKL. The CDR3 runs 15 residues. V lost 0 bases to trimming and J lost 3 bases, with 9 bases between them. The chain's CDR3 is CASSQDIQVGNTIYF. For the CDR3, the DNA is TGCGCCAGCAGCCAAGATATCCAGGTTGGAAACACCATATATTTT.

This rearrangement joins TRBV4-3 to TRBJ1-1; TRBD1 agrees at 9 bases. The CDR3 loop spans 14 amino acids. In germline, CDR1 is LGHNA, CDR2 YSLEER. Unmatched junction bases numbered 4, after V lost 0 bases and J lost 8 bases. The CDR3 sequence is CASSQDHTGGEAFF. In DNA, the CDR3 is TGCGCCAGCAGCCAAGACCATACAGGGGGCGAAGCTTTCTTT.

The CDR3 nucleotides are TGTGCCAGCAGCTTAGGGTATAGCAATCAGCCCCAGCATTTT. It codes for CASSLGYSNQPQHF. The V and J genes are TRBV13 and TRBJ1-5; D is unclear. V lost 0 bases and J 0 bases, leaving 3 bases between the germline ends. Looked up from germline, CDR1 is PRHDT and CDR2 is FYEKMQ (reference sequence). The CDR3 extends over 14 amino acids.